The clone carrying this TCR beta chain has ten or more counts. J lost 3 bases, V lost 4 bases, and 5 bases had no gene match. This CDR3 has 15 residues. Looked up from germline, CDR1 is SGHRS and CDR2 is YFSETQ. Amplification targeted TCR beta CDR3 regions from RNA transcripts. The HTBI primer set drove a first-round RT-PCR of the TCR CDR3. TCRdb independently ran MiXCR on the multiplex PCR reads; one entry per CDR3 protein. The data hold approximately 690,000 distinct CDR3 sequences, with less than 25% observed a single time. This specimen comes from a study of T cells in Graves' hyperthyroidism and ophthalmopathy. It was uncontrolled infection, other autoimmune disease, pregnancy or lactation that excluded patients.

The chain combines TRBV5-1 with TRBJ2-7; 12 bases are shared with TRBD1. Sequencing used blood. This sequence was found in a man aged 30-40 years with Graves' ophthalmopathy. The CDR3 reads CASSHGTGGRYEQYF. DNA for the CDR3: TGCGCCAGCAGCCACGGGACAGGGGGCCGCTACGAGCAGTACTTC.